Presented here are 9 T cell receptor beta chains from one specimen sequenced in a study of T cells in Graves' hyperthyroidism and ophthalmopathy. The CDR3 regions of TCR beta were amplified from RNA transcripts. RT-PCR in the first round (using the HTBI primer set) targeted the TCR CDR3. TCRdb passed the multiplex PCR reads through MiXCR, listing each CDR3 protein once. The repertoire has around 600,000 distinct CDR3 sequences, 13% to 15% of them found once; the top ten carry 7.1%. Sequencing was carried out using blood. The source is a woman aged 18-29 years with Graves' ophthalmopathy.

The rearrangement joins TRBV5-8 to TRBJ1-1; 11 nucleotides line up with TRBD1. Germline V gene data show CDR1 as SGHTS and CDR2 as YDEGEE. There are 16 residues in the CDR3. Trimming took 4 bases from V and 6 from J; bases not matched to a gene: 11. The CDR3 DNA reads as TGTGCCAGCAGCCACCGGGACAGGGGGAGGGGGGCTGAAGCTTTCTTT. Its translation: CASSHRDRGRGAEAFF.

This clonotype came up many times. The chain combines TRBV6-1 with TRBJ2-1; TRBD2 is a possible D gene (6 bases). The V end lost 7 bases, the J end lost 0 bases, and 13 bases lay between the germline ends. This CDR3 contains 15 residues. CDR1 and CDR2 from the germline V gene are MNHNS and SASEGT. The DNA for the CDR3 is TGTGCCAGCACTCCTAGCGCCTACTCCTACAATGAGCAGTTCTTC. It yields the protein CASTPSAYSYNEQFF.

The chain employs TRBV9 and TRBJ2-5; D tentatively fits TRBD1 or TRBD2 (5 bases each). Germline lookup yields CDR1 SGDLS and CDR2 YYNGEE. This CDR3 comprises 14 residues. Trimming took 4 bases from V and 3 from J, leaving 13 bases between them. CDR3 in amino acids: CASSPPRGEETQYF. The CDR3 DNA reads TGTGCCAGCAGCCCCCCCCGAGGGGAAGAGACCCAGTACTTC.

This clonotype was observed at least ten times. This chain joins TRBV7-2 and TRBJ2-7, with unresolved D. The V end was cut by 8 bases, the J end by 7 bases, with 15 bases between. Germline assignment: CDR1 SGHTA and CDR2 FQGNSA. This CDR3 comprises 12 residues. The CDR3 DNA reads TGTGCCAGCCGAAGGCAGGCTGGGGAGCAGTACTTC. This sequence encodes CASRRQAGEQYF.

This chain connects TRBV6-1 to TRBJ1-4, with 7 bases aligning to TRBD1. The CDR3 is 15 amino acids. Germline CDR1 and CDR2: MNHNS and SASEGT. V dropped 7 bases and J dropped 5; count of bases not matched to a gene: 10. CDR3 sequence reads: CASINPGQKNEKLFF. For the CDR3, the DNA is TGTGCCAGCATCAATCCGGGACAGAAAAATGAAAAACTGTTTTTT.

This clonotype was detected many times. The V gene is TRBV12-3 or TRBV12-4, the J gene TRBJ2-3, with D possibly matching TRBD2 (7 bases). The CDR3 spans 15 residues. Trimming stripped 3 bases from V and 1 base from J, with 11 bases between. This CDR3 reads CASSFEGGGTDTQYF. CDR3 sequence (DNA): TGTGCCAGCAGTTTTGAAGGGGGGGGCACAGATACGCAGTATTTT.

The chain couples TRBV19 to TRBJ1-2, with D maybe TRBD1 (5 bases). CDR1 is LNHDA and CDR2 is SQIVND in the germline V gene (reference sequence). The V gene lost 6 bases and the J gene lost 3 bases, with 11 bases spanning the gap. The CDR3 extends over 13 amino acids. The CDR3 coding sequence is TGTGCCAGTAGCAGATGGGGGGACTATGGCTACACCTTC. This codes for CASSRWGDYGYTF.

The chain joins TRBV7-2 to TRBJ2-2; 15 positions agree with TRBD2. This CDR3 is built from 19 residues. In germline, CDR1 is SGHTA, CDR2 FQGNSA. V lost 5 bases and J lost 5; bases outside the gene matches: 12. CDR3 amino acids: CASSPYGGLAGGGTGELFF. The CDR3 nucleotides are TGTGCCAGCAGCCCTTACGGGGGACTAGCGGGAGGCGGAACCGGGGAGCTGTTTTTT.

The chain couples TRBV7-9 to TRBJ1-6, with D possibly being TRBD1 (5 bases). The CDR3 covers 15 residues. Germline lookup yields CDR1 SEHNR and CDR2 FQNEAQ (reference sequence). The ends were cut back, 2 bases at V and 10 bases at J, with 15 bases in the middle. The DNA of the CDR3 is TGTGCCAGCAGCTTACCTTTCCAGGGCGGGTCACCCCTCCACTTT. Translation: CASSLPFQGGSPLHF.